This TCR beta chain originates from a study of cytomegalovirus exposure and HLA in healthy donors. Study findings and constraints: Reports indicate that TCR beta sequences accurately predicted the HLA-A and HLA-B alleles of most subjects.

The PCR made use of 60 Vbeta and 13 Jbeta primers. Authors' processing steps: Among the unique TCR beta chains that a later analysis counted, roughly 80 million in all, 10 million to 11 million were shared. Sequencing used immunoSEQ multiplex PCR; TCRdb keeps in-frame clones, though not all of them. Clone size and V and J calls were adopted from that table, with D and trimming inferred from the DNA. The data show some 93,000 clones, around a tenth seen once. In germline, CDR1 is SGHNT, CDR2 YYREEE (reference sequence). V shed 0 bases and J 2 bases; nucleotides not matched to a gene: 4. The CDR3 sequence is 15 residues long. This clone showed up just a few times. Antigen specificity is unknown.

This chain links TRBV5-4 with TRBJ2-7; 8 positions agree with TRBD2. The TCR comes from a man aged 50-59 years in good health and CMV-seropositive. The material sequenced was PBMCs. In DNA form, the CDR3 reads TGTGCCAGCAGCTTGGGCGCACTAGCGGCCTACGAGCAGTACTTC. Its translation is CASSLGALAAYEQYF.